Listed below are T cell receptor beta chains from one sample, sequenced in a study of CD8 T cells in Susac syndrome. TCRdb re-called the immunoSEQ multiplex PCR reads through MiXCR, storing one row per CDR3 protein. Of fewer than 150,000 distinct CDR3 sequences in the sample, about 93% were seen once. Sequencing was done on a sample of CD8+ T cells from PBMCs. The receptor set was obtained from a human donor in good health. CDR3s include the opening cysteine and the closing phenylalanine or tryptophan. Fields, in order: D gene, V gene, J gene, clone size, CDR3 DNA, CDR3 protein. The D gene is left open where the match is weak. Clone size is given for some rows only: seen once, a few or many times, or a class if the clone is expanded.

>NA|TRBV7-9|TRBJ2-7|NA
TGTGCCAGCAGCGGGAACTACGAGCAGTACTTC
CASSGNYEQYF
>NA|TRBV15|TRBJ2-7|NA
TGTGCCACTAGTACAGACAGCGGCTACTACGAGCAGTACTTC
CATSTDSGYYEQYF
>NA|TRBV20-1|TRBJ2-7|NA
TGCAGTGCTGGGGAGCAGTACTTC
CSAGEQYF
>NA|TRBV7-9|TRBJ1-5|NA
TGTGCCAGCAGCAGGGCCATCAATCAGCCCCAGCATTTT
CASSRAINQPQHF
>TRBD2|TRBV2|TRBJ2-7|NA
TGTGCCAGCAGTAGTAGCGGGTACTACGAGCAGTACTTC
CASSSSGYYEQYF
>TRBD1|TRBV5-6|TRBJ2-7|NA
TGTGCCAGCAGAGACAGGGTTTCCACCTACGAGCAGTACTTC
CASRDRVSTYEQYF
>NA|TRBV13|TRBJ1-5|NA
TGTGCCAGCAGCTTACGGACAGTTACCAATCAGCCCCAGCATTTT
CASSLRTVTNQPQHF
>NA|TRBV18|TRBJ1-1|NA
TGTGCCAGCTCACCACCAGCGTACACTGAAGCTTTCTTT
CASSPPAYTEAFF
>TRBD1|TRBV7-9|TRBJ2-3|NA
TGTGCCAGCAGCAGACGGGACAGGGGTCCCTCAGATACGCAGTATTTT
CASSRRDRGPSDTQYF
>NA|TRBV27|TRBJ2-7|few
TGTGCCAGCGGGACCGCCTACGAGCAGTACTTC
CASGTAYEQYF
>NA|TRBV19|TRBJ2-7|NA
TGTGCCAGTAGCCTTCGGCCACCACTCTCCTACGAGCAGTACTTC
CASSLRPPLSYEQYF
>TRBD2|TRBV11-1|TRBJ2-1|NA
TGTGCCAGCAGCGATACTAGCGTCCACTACAATGAGCAGTTCTTC
CASSDTSVHYNEQFF
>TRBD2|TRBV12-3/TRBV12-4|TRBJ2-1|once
TGTGCCAGCAGTCCCCTCGGGGGAGGGTCCCACAATGAGCAGTTCTTC
CASSPLGGGSHNEQFF
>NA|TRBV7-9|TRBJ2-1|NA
TGTGCCAGCAGCTACATGACCGGGGATGAGCAGTTCTTC
CASSYMTGDEQFF
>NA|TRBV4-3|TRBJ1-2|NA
TGCGCCAGCAGCCAAGAAGGGGCTAACTATGGCTACACCTTC
CASSQEGANYGYTF
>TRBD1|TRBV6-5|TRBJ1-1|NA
TGTGCCAGCAGTTACTCCGACAGGGTGGGCGCTGAAGCTTTCTTT
CASSYSDRVGAEAFF
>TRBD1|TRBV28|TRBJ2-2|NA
TGTGCCAGCAGGAGACAGGGGCCCGGGGAGCTGTTTTTT
CASRRQGPGELFF
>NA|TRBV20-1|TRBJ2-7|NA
TGCAGTGCCCGATCCTACGAGCAGTACTTC
CSARSYEQYF
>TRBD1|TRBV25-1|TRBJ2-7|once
TGTGCCAGCACCACAGGGGAGAGATGGCCCTACGAGCAGTACTTC
CASTTGERWPYEQYF
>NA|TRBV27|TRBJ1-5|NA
TGTGCCATCGGGTCAGGGGTAGATCAGCCCCAGCATTTT
CAIGSGVDQPQHF
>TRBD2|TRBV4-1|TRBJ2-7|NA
TGCGCCAGCAGTGAACTAGCGGACTACGAGCAGTACTTC
CASSELADYEQYF
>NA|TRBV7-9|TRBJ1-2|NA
TGTGCCTGCTGGACAGATGGCTACACCTTC
CACWTDGYTF
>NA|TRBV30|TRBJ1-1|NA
TGTGCCTGGAGCGCAGGGGTAAGCGCTGAAGCTTTCTTT
CAWSAGVSAEAFF
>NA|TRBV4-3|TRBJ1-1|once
TGCGCCAGCAGCCAAGAGAAGTACTCGAACACTGAAGCTTTCTTT
CASSQEKYSNTEAFF
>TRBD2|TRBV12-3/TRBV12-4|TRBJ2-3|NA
TGTGCCAGCAGTTCCGCGGGAGTTTCTAGGTCAGATACGCAGTATTTT
CASSSAGVSRSDTQYF
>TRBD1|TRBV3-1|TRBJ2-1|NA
TGTGCCAGCAGCCAAGAGAACAGGGGGTCAAGTGAGCAGTTCTTC
CASSQENRGSSEQFF
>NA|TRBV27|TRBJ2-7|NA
TGTGCCAGCAGTTTATGGGGCAGACTCTACGAGCAGTACTTC
CASSLWGRLYEQYF
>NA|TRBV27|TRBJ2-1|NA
TGTGCCAGCAGTACCGTCCTTACATCGTACAATGAGCAGTTCTTC
CASSTVLTSYNEQFF
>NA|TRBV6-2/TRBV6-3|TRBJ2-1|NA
TGTGCCAGCACTACAGGGTCCGGGGAGCAGTTCTTC
CASTTGSGEQFF
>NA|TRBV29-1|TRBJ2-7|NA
TGCAGCGTTTCGGCCGGCTACGAGCAGTACTTC
CSVSAGYEQYF
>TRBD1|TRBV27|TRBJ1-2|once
TGTGCCAGCAGTCCTCAGACAGGGGAGTCTGGCTACACCTTC
CASSPQTGESGYTF
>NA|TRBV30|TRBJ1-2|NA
TGTGCCTGGCGAACACAACAGGCTAACTATGGCTACACCTTC
CAWRTQQANYGYTF